The rows below give T cell receptor beta chains drawn from one sample of a study of T cells in Graves' hyperthyroidism and ophthalmopathy. TCRdb processed the multiplex PCR reads anew with MiXCR; each CDR3 protein has one entry. The sample shows around 450,000 distinct CDR3 sequences, more than 15% of them seen only once. The specimen sequenced was blood. The receptor set was obtained from a young woman with Graves' hyperthyroidism. The CDR3 runs from the conserved cysteine through the conserved F or W. Fields, in order: CDR3 protein, CDR3 DNA, clone size, J gene, D gene, V gene. A D gene is named only where the DNA matches it firmly. Expanded clones are given a class, and other clones once, few, many or no size at all.

CAYLGAGGHSNQPQHF | TGTGCCTACCTGGGGGCAGGGGGCCACAGCAATCAGCCCCAGCATTTT | - | TRBJ1-5 | TRBD1 | TRBV15
CASTKRDRVEETQYF | TGTGCCAGCACCAAGAGGGACAGGGTGGAAGAGACCCAGTACTTC | many | TRBJ2-5 | TRBD1 | TRBV2
CASSFERPPGEQFF | TGTGCCAGCAGTTTCGAGCGGCCCCCGGGGGAGCAGTTCTTC | - | TRBJ2-1 | - | TRBV28
CASSYPGSYEQYF | TGTGCCAGCAGTTACCCCGGATCTTACGAGCAGTACTTC | few | TRBJ2-7 | - | TRBV6-2/TRBV6-3
CAGRSGGEREQFF | TGTGCCGGCCGTAGCGGAGGGGAGAGGGAGCAGTTCTTC | many | TRBJ2-1 | - | TRBV28
CASIRRMAGGLTTDTQYF | TGTGCCAGCATCCGAAGGATGGCGGGGGGGCTCACCACAGATACGCAGTATTTT | many | TRBJ2-3 | TRBD2 | TRBV12-3/TRBV12-4
CASRAGGGNEQFF | TGTGCCAGCCGGGCGGGAGGCGGGAATGAGCAGTTCTTC | - | TRBJ2-1 | TRBD2 | TRBV6-1
CASSQGRDQETQYF | TGTGCCAGCAGCCAAGGACGGGACCAAGAGACCCAGTACTTC | - | TRBJ2-5 | - | TRBV4-2
CATSGKPPLHF | TGTGCCACCTCTGGGAAGCCACCCCTCCACTTT | few | TRBJ1-6 | - | TRBV2
CASSLDVVVKNIQYF | TGTGCCAGCAGCTTAGATGTTGTAGTCAAAAACATTCAGTACTTC | - | TRBJ2-4 | - | TRBV11-2
CASSFRLAGRETQYF | TGTGCCAGCAGTTTTAGACTAGCGGGCCGAGAGACCCAGTACTTC | many | TRBJ2-5 | TRBD2 | TRBV28
CASSNGTVAPYEQYF | TGTGCCAGCAGCAATGGGACGGTCGCTCCCTACGAGCAGTACTTC | - | TRBJ2-7 | - | TRBV7-9
CASSPGLAGVYEQYF | TGTGCCAGCAGCCCGGGACTAGCGGGAGTCTACGAGCAGTACTTC | many | TRBJ2-7 | TRBD2 | TRBV12-3/TRBV12-4
CASSPNPRPGPGANVLTF | TGTGCCAGCAGCCCAAACCCAAGGCCCGGGCCCGGGGCCAACGTCCTGACTTTC | - | TRBJ2-6 | - | TRBV7-6
CASSLIRGRTDEQFF | TGCGCCAGCAGCTTGATCAGGGGGCGTACGGATGAGCAGTTCTTC | few | TRBJ2-1 | TRBD1 | TRBV5-1
CASSRLRDTQYF | TGTGCCAGCAGTCGACTAAGAGATACGCAGTATTTT | many | TRBJ2-3 | - | TRBV28